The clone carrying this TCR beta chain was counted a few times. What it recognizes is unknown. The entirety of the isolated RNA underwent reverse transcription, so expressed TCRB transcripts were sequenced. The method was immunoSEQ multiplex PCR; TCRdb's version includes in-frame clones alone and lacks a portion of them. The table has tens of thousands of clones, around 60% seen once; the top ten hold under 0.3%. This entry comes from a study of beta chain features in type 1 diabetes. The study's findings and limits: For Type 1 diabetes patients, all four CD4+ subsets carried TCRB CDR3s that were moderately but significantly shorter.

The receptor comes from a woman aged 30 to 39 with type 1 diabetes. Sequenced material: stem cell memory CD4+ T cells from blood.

The chain's CDR3 is CASSGTSGIEQFF. DNA of the CDR3: TGTGCCAGCTCAGGAACTAGCGGGATTGAGCAGTTCTTC. This chain uses TRBV18 with TRBJ2-1; 10 bases are a match to TRBD2. Germline V gives CDR1 KGHSH, CDR2 LQKENI. The CDR3 length is 13 residues. The V gene end was trimmed by 5 bases and the J gene end by 9 bases; junction bases not matched to a gene: 4. The variable domain in full, completed from reference TRBV18 and TRBJ2-1, reads NAGVMQNPRHLVRRRGQEARLRCSPMKGHSHVYWYRQLPEEGLKFMVYLQKENIIDESGMPKERFSAEFPKEGPSILRIQQVVRGDSAAYFCASSGTSGIEQFFGPGTRLTVL.